This T cell receptor (beta chain) derives from a study of cytomegalovirus exposure and HLA in healthy donors. General observations from the study: In a later analysis, TCR beta V- and J-gene trimming was associated with a missense DCLRE1C variant. Excluded were some V segments that proved indistinguishable, including TRBV6-2 and TRBV6-3.

The CDR3 covers 16 residues. Worth noting for this clone: Antigen specificity is unknown.

Use of 60 Vbeta and 13 Jbeta primers characterized the PCR. Some clones are missing from TCRdb's copy, which holds only in-frame ones; the method was immunoSEQ multiplex PCR. This table has more than 85,000 clones, about three quarters appearing once. The receptor was isolated from a woman in her thirties or forties in good health and CMV-seropositive. Sequencing was carried out using PBMCs. The rearrangement links TRBV21-1 to TRBJ1-3; no DNA check was done on the table's D call, TRBD1. TRBV21-1 is flagged as a pseudogene. The CDR3 DNA is TGTGCCAGCAGCCCCCGACAGGACGCAACTGGAAACACCATATATTTT. Translation gives CASSPRQDATGNTIYF.